The clone carrying this T cell receptor (beta chain) was observed a few times. Its matching antigen is unknown. The source of the sample is a study of T-cell reconstitution after alpha-beta-depleted transplantation in children. Findings and caveats of the study: T-cell counts and diversity at one year following transplant were attributed mainly to newly produced T cells. As was reported, about two months after transplant, alpha-beta T cells came from several hundred expanded graft clones. Certain patients had high TCRbeta diversity at day 60, and it came from recipient T cells and thymic progenitors that survived.

Trimming shortened V by 0 bases and J by 2 bases, and 18 bases separated the two germline ends. CDR1 LGHDT and CDR2 YNNKEL come from the germline V gene (reference sequence). This CDR3 contains 18 residues. The TCRbeta library was prepared with unique molecular identifiers. TCRdb re-called the PCR reads with MiXCR, one entry per CDR3 protein. The table lists 300,000 or so distinct CDR3 sequences, 23% of them singletons. V usage is TRBV3-1 and J usage is TRBJ2-3; the D gene is possibly TRBD1 (5 bases). The TCR was taken from a male patient under 18 who had a stem cell transplant for acute lymphoblastic leukemia, so the T cells may come from the graft donor. The sample was PBMCs, mostly from graft donor cells, taken 180 days after TCRalphabeta/CD19-depleted stem cell transplant. The CDR3 region is CASSQEMGQTGPTDTQYF. In nucleotides, the CDR3 is TGTGCCAGCAGCCAAGAAATGGGGCAGACTGGGCCCACAGATACGCAGTATTTT.